The clone carrying this T cell receptor beta chain was picked up many times. Germline lookup yields CDR1 SGHTA and CDR2 FQGNSA. The CDR3 covers 15 residues. The V end was cut by 6 bases, the J end by 3 bases, with 18 bases between. Thyroid ultrasound, orbital computed tomography, clinical symptoms, and serum thyroxine and TRAb underpinned diagnoses. The data stem from a study of T cells in Graves' hyperthyroidism and ophthalmopathy. The CDR3 regions of TCR beta were amplified from RNA transcripts. TCR CDR3 regions were first amplified by RT-PCR with HTBI primers. TCRdb re-analysed the multiplex PCR reads in MiXCR, keeping a single row per CDR3 protein. Altogether 450,000 to 650,000 distinct CDR3 sequences are present, 11% to 15% being singletons, with the ten largest covering around 7%.

Material: blood. This sequence joins TRBV7-2 and TRBJ2-7; tentatively, D is TRBD1 or TRBD2 (6 bases each). The clonotype was recovered from a woman aged 18-29 years with Graves' ophthalmopathy. CDR3 nucleotide sequence: TGTGCCAGCAGTTACGTCACGGGGGCCCTCTACGAGCAGTACTTC. Protein product: CASSYVTGALYEQYF.